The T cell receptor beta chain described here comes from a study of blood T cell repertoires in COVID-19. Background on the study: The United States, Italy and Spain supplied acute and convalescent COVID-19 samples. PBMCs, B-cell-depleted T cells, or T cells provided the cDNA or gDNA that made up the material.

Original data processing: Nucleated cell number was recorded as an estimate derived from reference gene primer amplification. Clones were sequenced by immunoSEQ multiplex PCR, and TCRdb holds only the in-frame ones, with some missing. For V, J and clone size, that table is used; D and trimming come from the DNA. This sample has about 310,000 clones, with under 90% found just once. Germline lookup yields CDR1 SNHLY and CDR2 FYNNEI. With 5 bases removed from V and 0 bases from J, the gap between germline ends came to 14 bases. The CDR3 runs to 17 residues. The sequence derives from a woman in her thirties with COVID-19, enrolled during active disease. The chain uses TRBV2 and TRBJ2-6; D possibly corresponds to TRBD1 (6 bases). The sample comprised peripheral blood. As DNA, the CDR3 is TGTGCCAGCAGTTTCGACAGGCTCCCCTCTGGGGCCAACGTCCTGACTTTC. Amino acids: CASSFDRLPSGANVLTF.